This T cell receptor (beta chain) is drawn from a study of response to subunit inactivated influenza vaccine. From the RT-PCR reads, TCRdb called clonotypes with MiXCR, one entry per CDR3 protein. The sample holds a few hundred thousand distinct CDR3 sequences, roughly 12% seen once. This clonotype was observed at least ten times. These same data were also listed under a study on T cells expressing NK-cell markers. From that paper: It was by 5'RACE template switching with UMIs that TCR beta cDNA was made. HCMV seropositivity characterized most of the eight sequenced donors, and seronegativity one.

The sequencing here drew on PBMCs from blood, taken on the day of vaccination. The TCR comes from a man aged 50 to 60 who received an inactivated influenza vaccine.

DNA for the CDR3: TGTGCCAGCAGCTTGGGCGGAACGAACACCGGGGAGCTGTTTTTT. Translated, it gives CASSLGGTNTGELFF. The rearrangement joins TRBV5-6 to TRBJ2-2; unclear D gene. CDR3 length: 15 residues. V lost 0 bases and J lost 0, with 6 bases in between. CDR1 is SGHDT and CDR2 is YYEEEE in the germline V gene.